This TCR beta chain stems from a study of Graves' ophthalmopathy and Graves' hyperthyroidism listed by TCRdb under 2018. For context, the study as a whole: Peripheral blood was collected at initial diagnosis, before any treatment. Once sampling was done, hyperthyroidism patients were given methimazole at a starting dose of 30 mg daily, while ophthalmopathy patients were given high-dose intravenous methylprednisolone. In total, some 130 blood samples were TCR-sequenced: around 42 ophthalmopathy, approximately 80 hyperthyroidism and some 17 hyperthyroidism-to-ophthalmopathy patients. A discovery set of about a hundred patients (around 44 ophthalmopathy, about 58 stable hyperthyroidism) was enrolled to explore V-J signatures distinguishing ophthalmopathy from hyperthyroidism. T-cell repertoires of thyroid tissue and blood were compared in about six hyperthyroidism patients. For independent validation, a separate cohort was made up of 18 to 20 hyperthyroidism patients plus 17 patients who later progressed from hyperthyroidism to ophthalmopathy. TCR beta repertoire signatures were used to distinguish Graves' ophthalmopathy from Graves' hyperthyroidism and to predict progression to ophthalmopathy.

For repertoire sequencing, TCR beta CDR3 regions were amplified from RNA transcripts. The first round of RT-PCR was done with HTBI primers and the Qiagen OneStep RT-PCR kit, and was followed by a second round of multiplex PCR, then size selection and purification. Libraries were sequenced on an Illumina HiSeq2000 using paired-end 100 bp reads. The original pipeline was this. Reads were processed with SOAPnuke, discarding reads with adapters, uncalled bases, mean Phred below 15, or no exact constant-primer or identifier match. COPE v1.2.5 was used to merge the high-quality paired reads. Clonotypes were defined as unique nucleotide sequences and were aligned to IMGT TRB V, D and J references using MiTCR v1.1. The analysis was limited to V-J combinations with a frequency above 0.0001, which together covered more than 98% of repertoires. For each V-J combination, a TCR clonal expansion and chaos score was defined as the ratio of F50 clonal expansion to chaos observed in the TCRdist matrix. Welch's t-statistics and random forest were used to reduce the features to about 14 V-J combinations, which were then used as input to a naive Bayes classifier. The Morisita-Horn index was used to measure how similar the thyroid and blood repertoires were. The public reads were quality trimmed at Q25 with fastp and then assembled into clones with MiXCR by TCRdb, keeping productive beta chains. Rows merge per CDR3 protein into single entries with the most common DNA and genes. What appears here as the V and J calls and clone size reflects TCRdb's work, not the paper's. The sample table contains about 740,000 distinct CDR3 sequences; only one count was recorded for around 40% of them. Around 40% of the sample lies in the top ten.

Comment on this clonotype: The antigen it recognizes is unknown. No much larger clone is present one base from it, and per-base qualities are unavailable.

Results the study describes overall, beyond this receptor: Most expanded thyroid clonotypes with frequency above 0.001 were also detected in blood, suggesting blood repertoires may reflect the thyroid immune response. In validation, the model predicted ophthalmopathy progression with about 70% sensitivity and roughly 78% specificity; roughly 11 predicted patients were CT-confirmed with GO in a median of around 6.5 months. Ophthalmopathy was separated from stable hyperthyroidism by the 13-signature model with more than 85% sensitivity and around 81% specificity in cross-validation and with 80%/75% in the test set. Sample size was not statistically predetermined, and group allocation was not concealed from the investigators.

The CDR3 measures 13 amino acids from cysteine to phenylalanine. Only CDR3 DNA is held: 39 bases, read in frame from base 1. V drops 5 bases and J drops 2 bases, leaving 11 bases in between. For CDR1 and CDR2, the germline V gene lists SQVTM and ANQGSEA. Patients with ophthalmopathy had moderately to severely active disease, with a Clinical Activity Score of 3 or more, a NOSPECS grade of 4 or more, and a disease duration of less than 3 months. Patients were excluded if they had other autoimmune diseases, uncontrolled infections, pregnancy or lactation. Clinical symptoms, serum thyroxine, TRAb, thyroid ultrasound and orbital computed tomography were used for diagnosis. PBMCs were isolated from about 9.2 ml of fresh peripheral blood by Ficoll-Paque density gradient centrifugation. Total RNA was extracted using Trizol reagent, and RNA quality was checked on an Agilent 2100 Bioanalyzer.

The specimen sequenced was peripheral blood. The chain couples TRBV29-1 to TRBJ2-3, with TRBD1 tentatively as D gene (6 bases match). This TCR was recovered from an adult man with Graves' ophthalmopathy. The bases read TGCAGCGTTCGGACAGCGGACACAGATACGCAGTATTTT. It translates to CSVRTADTDTQYF.